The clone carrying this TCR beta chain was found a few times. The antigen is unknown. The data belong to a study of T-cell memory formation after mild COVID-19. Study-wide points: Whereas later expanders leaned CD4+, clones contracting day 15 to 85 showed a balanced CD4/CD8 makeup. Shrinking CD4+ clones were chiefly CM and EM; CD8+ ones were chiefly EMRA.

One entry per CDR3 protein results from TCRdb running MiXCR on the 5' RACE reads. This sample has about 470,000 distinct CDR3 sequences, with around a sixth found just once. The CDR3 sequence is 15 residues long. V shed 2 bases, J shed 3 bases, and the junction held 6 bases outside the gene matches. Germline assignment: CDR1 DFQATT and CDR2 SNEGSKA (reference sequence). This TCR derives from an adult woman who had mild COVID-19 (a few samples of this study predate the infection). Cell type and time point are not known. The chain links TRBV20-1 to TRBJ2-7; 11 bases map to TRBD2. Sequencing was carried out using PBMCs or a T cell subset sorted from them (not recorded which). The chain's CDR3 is CSARSSGGRHYEQYF. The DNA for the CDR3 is TGCAGTGCTAGATCTAGCGGGGGGCGCCACTACGAGCAGTACTTC.